Listed below are T cell receptor beta chains from one sample, sequenced in a study of blood T cell repertoires in COVID-19. Clones were sequenced by immunoSEQ multiplex PCR, and TCRdb holds only the in-frame ones, with some missing. There are hundreds of thousands of clones in the sample; around 87% occur only once, and roughly 9.4% lies in the top ten. The sample taken for sequencing was PBMCs or T cells enriched from blood (not recorded which). The receptors originated from a woman between 45 and 65 years old who had recovered from COVID-19. The CDR3 runs from the conserved cysteine through the conserved F or W. D genes are given only for firm matches. Expanded clones are given a class, and other clones once, few, many or no size at all.

v_gene	d_gene	j_gene	abundance	CDR3nt	CDR3aa
TRBV5-1	.	TRBJ1-6	.	TGCGCCAGCAGCTTGTCGGGTAATTCACCCCTCCACTTT	CASSLSGNSPLHF
TRBV5-1	.	TRBJ1-6	.	TGCGCCAGCAGTTATACAGAAAAAAGCTCCTATAATTCACCCCTCCACTTT	CASSYTEKSSYNSPLHF
TRBV6-6	.	TRBJ1-5	.	TGTGCCAGCAGAGCCGGGACACTGAGCAATCAGCCCCAGCATTTT	CASRAGTLSNQPQHF
TRBV27	TRBD1	TRBJ1-6	.	TGTGCCAGCATCGACAGGGTCTCCTATAATTCACCCCTCCACTTT	CASIDRVSYNSPLHF
TRBV2	TRBD1	TRBJ1-5	once	TGTGCCAGCAGTGAGAATGACAGGGTGAGCAATCAGCCCCAGCATTTT	CASSENDRVSNQPQHF
TRBV7-2	.	TRBJ2-2	.	TGTGCCAGCAGCTTAACTAGCTCCACCGGGGAGCTGTTTTTT	CASSLTSSTGELFF
TRBV7-8	.	TRBJ2-1	.	TGTGCCAGCAGCTTAGTCAGTCCCTACAATGAGCAGTTCTTC	CASSLVSPYNEQFF
TRBV29-1	.	TRBJ1-1	.	TGCAGCGTTGTTGGCAGGGGAAGAAACACTGAAGCTTTCTTT	CSVVGRGRNTEAFF
TRBV4-1	.	TRBJ1-5	.	TGCGCCAGCAGCTTACAGTTAAATCAGCCCCAGCATTTT	CASSLQLNQPQHF
TRBV6-1	.	TRBJ1-5	.	TGTGCCAGCAGTGAAGACAGGGATGTCTATCAGCCCCAGCATTTT	CASSEDRDVYQPQHF
TRBV9	.	TRBJ2-5	.	TGTGCCAGCAGCGTAGGGATCGGATTGACTGGAGAGACCCAGTACTTC	CASSVGIGLTGETQYF
TRBV27	.	TRBJ1-1	.	TGTGCCAGCAGTTTAAACCCGGACACGTACATGAACACTGAAGCTTTCTTT	CASSLNPDTYMNTEAFF
TRBV2	TRBD1	TRBJ2-2	.	TGTGCCAGCGACAGGGCTAACACCGGGGAGCTGTTTTTT	CASDRANTGELFF
TRBV27	TRBD2	TRBJ2-1	.	TGTGCCAGCAGCCCCGGGACTAGCGGGGGGGTAGGTATCAATGAGCAGTTCTTC	CASSPGTSGGVGINEQFF
TRBV7-9	.	TRBJ1-1	.	TGTGCCAGTGAACAGAATTCGAACACTGAAGCTTTCTTT	CASEQNSNTEAFF
TRBV28	TRBD2	TRBJ2-1	.	TGTGCCAGCAGTCCCGGATTAGCGGGGGACAATGAGCAGTTCTTC	CASSPGLAGDNEQFF
TRBV7-2	.	TRBJ2-5	.	TGTGCCAGCAGCATCACCCCGGGACTGCAAGAGACCCAGTACTTC	CASSITPGLQETQYF
TRBV11-2	TRBD1	TRBJ2-7	.	TGTGCCAGCAGCTTTTTTGGGACAGGGGGCCGCTACGAGCAGTACTTC	CASSFFGTGGRYEQYF
TRBV6-6	TRBD1	TRBJ1-4	once	TGTGCCAGCAGTCATACCAGGGGGCCGAAGTTCGCTAATGAAAAACTGTTTTTT	CASSHTRGPKFANEKLFF
TRBV6-4	TRBD1	TRBJ1-2	many	TGTGCCAGCAGTGACGCCCCGGGACAGGAGATGGCCTACACCTTC	CASSDAPGQEMAYTF
TRBV3-1/TRBV3-2	.	TRBJ1-1	.	TGTGCCAGCAGCCCCCAGGCTTCTGAAGCTTTCTTT	CASSPQASEAFF
TRBV15	.	TRBJ1-1	.	TGTGCCACCAGCAGAGACAGGGGTAACACTGAAGCTTTCTTT	CATSRDRGNTEAFF
TRBV5-1	TRBD1	TRBJ1-1	.	TGCGCCAGCAGCTCCGTCAGGGGGAGAATGAACACTGAAGCTTTCTTT	CASSSVRGRMNTEAFF
TRBV18	TRBD1	TRBJ1-4	.	TGTGCCAGCTCACGGGCCGGGACAGGGGGTGAAAAACTGTTTTTT	CASSRAGTGGEKLFF
TRBV19	.	TRBJ1-1	.	TGTGCCAGTAGTATCCTGGCGGGAAGCGAAGCTTTCTTT	CASSILAGSEAFF
TRBV7-6	.	TRBJ1-3	.	TGTGCCAGCAGCTTGGGGGGTATGAGTACTGGAAACACCATATATTTT	CASSLGGMSTGNTIYF
TRBV19	.	TRBJ1-1	.	TGTGCCAGTAGTATCGGAACAGGCTGGAACACTGAAGCTTTCTTT	CASSIGTGWNTEAFF
TRBV5-8	.	TRBJ2-5	.	TGTGCCAGCAGCTTGTTTGGGTGGGGCGGAGAGACCCAGTACTTC	CASSLFGWGGETQYF
TRBV11-1	.	TRBJ1-2	.	TGTGCCAGCAGCTTAAATTTGGAGTCAGATGGCTACACCTTC	CASSLNLESDGYTF
TRBV27	.	TRBJ1-5	.	TGTGCCAGCAGTCAACAGGGTGCAAATCAGCCCCAGCATTTT	CASSQQGANQPQHF
TRBV25-1	TRBD1	TRBJ1-6	.	TGTGCCAGCGCGGACAGGGGAGGGTATTCACCCCTCCACTTT	CASADRGGYSPLHF
TRBV27	.	TRBJ1-1	once	TGTGCCAGCAGTTTATCAGGGGGAGGGTTTGAAGCTTTCTTT	CASSLSGGGFEAFF
TRBV24-1	.	TRBJ1-5	.	TGTGCCACCAGTGATAGGGGTAGCAATCAGCCCCAGCATTTT	CATSDRGSNQPQHF
TRBV12-3/TRBV12-4	.	TRBJ2-2	.	TGTGCCAGCACCCCCTGGAGGACCGGGGAGCTGTTTTTT	CASTPWRTGELFF
TRBV4-1	.	TRBJ2-2	.	TGCGCCAGCAGCCAGGAAATGGGGGGAAACTTTCGATACACCGGGGAGCTGTTTTTT	CASSQEMGGNFRYTGELFF
TRBV5-1	.	TRBJ1-2	.	TGCGCCAGCAGCTTGGACGGGAGAAACTATGGCTACACCTTC	CASSLDGRNYGYTF
TRBV30	.	TRBJ2-1	few	TGTGCCTGGGCTGGACTTAACAATGAGCAGTTCTTC	CAWAGLNNEQFF
TRBV24-1	.	TRBJ1-5	.	TGTGCCACCAGTCCCCTCGACCCGGGGGGGCAGCCCCAGCATTTT	CATSPLDPGGQPQHF
TRBV7-3	TRBD1	TRBJ2-2	.	TGTGCCAGCAGCCCGGCCGGGACCCACAGGGGCGGGGAGCTGTTTTTT	CASSPAGTHRGGELFF
TRBV27	.	TRBJ1-4	.	TGTGCCAGCAGTTTCAGTTTTGCAACTAATGAAAAACTGTTTTTT	CASSFSFATNEKLFF
TRBV30	.	TRBJ1-3	few	TGTGCCTGGAGTCCAATTGTCTCTGGAAACACCATATATTTT	CAWSPIVSGNTIYF
TRBV10-3	.	TRBJ2-7	.	TGTGCCATCAGTGGAATGGGCGGGTTTGACGAGCAGTACTTC	CAISGMGGFDEQYF
TRBV6-5	.	TRBJ1-2	.	TGTGCCAGCAGAGCGACAGTATCCACCTATGGCTACACCTTC	CASRATVSTYGYTF
TRBV6-5	.	TRBJ1-2	.	TGTGCCAGCAGGAATGGGCTTCATGGCTACACCTTC	CASRNGLHGYTF
TRBV7-2	.	TRBJ1-1	.	TGTGCCAGCTCGCAGGGAACAACCGCTTGGTGGGCTTTCTTT	CASSQGTTAWWAFF
TRBV7-9	.	TRBJ2-3	.	TGTGCCAGCAGCTCCGGTAATACGCAGTATTTT	CASSSGNTQYF
TRBV5-4	.	TRBJ1-3	.	TGTGCCAGCAGCTCGCTGGGGCCCTCTGGAAACACCATATATTTT	CASSSLGPSGNTIYF
TRBV6-5	.	TRBJ1-5	.	TGTGCCAGCGGCGAGGCTACGAAACAGCCCCAGCATTTT	CASGEATKQPQHF
TRBV5-1	.	TRBJ2-1	.	TGCGCCAGCAGCGGGGGGACGAAGGGTGGGTACAATGAGCAGTTCTTC	CASSGGTKGGYNEQFF
TRBV30	.	TRBJ1-1	.	TGTGCCTGGATACACCCAGGGATCCAGGATGAAGCTTTCTTT	CAWIHPGIQDEAFF